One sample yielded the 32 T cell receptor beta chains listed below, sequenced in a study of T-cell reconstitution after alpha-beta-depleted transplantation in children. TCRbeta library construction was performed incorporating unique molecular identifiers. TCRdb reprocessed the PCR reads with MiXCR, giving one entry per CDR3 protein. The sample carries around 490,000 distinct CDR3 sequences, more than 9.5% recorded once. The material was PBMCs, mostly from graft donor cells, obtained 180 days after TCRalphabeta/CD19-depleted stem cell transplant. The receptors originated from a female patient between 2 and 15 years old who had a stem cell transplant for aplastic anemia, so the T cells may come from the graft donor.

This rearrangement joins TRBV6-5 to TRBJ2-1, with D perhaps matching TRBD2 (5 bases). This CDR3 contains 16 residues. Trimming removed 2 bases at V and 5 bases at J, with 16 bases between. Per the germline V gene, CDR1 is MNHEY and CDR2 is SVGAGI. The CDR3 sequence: CASSYERLPGNNEQFF. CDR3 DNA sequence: TGTGCCAGCAGTTACGAGAGACTACCGGGAAACAATGAGCAGTTCTTC.

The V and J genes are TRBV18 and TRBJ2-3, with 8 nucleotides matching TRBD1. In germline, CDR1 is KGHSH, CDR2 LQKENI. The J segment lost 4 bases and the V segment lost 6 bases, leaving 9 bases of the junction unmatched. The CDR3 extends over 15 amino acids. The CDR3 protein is CASSGIWDRSDTQYF. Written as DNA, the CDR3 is TGTGCCAGCTCCGGGATCTGGGACAGGTCAGATACGCAGTATTTT.

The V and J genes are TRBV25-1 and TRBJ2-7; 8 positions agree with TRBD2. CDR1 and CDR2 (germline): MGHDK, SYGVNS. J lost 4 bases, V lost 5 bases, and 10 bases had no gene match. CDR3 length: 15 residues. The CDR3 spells CASSSGREVRYEQYF. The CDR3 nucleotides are TGTGCCAGCAGTTCGGGGCGGGAGGTTCGGTACGAGCAGTACTTC.

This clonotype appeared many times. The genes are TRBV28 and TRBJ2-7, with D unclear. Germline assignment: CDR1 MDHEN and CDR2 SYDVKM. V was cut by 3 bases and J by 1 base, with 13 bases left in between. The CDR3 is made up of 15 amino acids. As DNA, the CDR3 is TGTGCCAGCAGTTTGGGCCACCTAAATTCCTACGAGCAGTACTTC. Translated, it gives CASSLGHLNSYEQYF.

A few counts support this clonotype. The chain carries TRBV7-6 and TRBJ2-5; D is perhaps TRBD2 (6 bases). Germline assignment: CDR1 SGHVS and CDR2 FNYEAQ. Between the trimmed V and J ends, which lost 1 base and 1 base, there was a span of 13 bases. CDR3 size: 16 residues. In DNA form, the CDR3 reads TGTGCCAGCAGCTTAGTCCGGCGGGGTGGCCAAGAGACCCAGTACTTC. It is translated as CASSLVRRGGQETQYF.

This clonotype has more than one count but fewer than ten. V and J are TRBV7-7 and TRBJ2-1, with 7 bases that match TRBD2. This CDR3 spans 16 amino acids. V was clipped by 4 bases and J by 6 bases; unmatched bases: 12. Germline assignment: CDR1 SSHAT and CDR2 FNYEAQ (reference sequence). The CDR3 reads CASSSWAGVGGNEQFF. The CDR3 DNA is TGTGCCAGCAGCTCCTGGGCGGGAGTGGGGGGCAATGAGCAGTTCTTC. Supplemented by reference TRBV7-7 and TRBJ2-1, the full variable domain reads GAGVSQSPRYKVTKRGQDVTLRCDPISSHATLYWYQQALGQGPEFLTYFNYEAQPDKSGLPSDRFSAERPEGSISTLTIQRTEQRDSAMYRCASSSWAGVGGNEQFFGPGTRLTVL.

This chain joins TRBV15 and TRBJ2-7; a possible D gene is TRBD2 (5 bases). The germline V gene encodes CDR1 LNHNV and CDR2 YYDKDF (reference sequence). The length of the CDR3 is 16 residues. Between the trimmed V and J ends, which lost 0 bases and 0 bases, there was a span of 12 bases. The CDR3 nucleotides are TGTGCCACCAGCAGAGATAGAAAGCGGACCTCCTACGAGCAGTACGTC. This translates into CATSRDRKRTSYEQYV.

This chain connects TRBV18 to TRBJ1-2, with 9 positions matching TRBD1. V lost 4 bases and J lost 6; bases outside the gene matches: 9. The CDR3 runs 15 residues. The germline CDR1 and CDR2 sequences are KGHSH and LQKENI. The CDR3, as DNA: TGTGCCAGCTCACTTCAGGACAGGGGAAAAGATGGCTACACCTTC. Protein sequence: CASSLQDRGKDGYTF.

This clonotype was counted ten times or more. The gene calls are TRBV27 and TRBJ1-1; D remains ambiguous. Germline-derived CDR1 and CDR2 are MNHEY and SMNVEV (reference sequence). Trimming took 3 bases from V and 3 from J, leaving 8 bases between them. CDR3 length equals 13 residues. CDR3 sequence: CASSFAGDTEAFF. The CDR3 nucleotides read TGTGCCAGCAGTTTTGCCGGAGACACTGAAGCTTTCTTT.

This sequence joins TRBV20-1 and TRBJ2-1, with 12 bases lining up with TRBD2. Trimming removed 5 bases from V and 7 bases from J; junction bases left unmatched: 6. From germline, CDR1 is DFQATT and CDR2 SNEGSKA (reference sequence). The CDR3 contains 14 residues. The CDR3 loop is CSAPRTSGDNEQFF. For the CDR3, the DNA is TGCAGTGCTCCGCGGACTAGCGGGGATAATGAGCAGTTCTTC.

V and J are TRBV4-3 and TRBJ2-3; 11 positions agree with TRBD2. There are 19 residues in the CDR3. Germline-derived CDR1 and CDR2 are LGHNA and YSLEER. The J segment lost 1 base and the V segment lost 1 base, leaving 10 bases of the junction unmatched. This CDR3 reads CASSQVLAGGSGGTDTQYF. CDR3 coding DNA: TGCGCCAGCAGCCAAGTGCTAGCGGGAGGCTCCGGTGGCACAGATACGCAGTATTTT.

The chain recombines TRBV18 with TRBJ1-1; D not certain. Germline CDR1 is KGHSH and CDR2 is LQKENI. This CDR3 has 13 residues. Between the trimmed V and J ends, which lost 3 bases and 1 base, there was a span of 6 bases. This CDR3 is CASSPAGNTEAFF. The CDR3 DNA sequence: TGTGCCAGCTCACCTGCAGGGAACACTGAAGCTTTCTTT.

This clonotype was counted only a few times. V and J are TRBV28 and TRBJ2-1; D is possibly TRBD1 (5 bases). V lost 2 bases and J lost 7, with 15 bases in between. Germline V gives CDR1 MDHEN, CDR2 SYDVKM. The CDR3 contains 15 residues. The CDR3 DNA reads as TGTGCCAGCAGTTTACGACAGATAGGCTGGAATGAGCAGTTCTTC. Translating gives CASSLRQIGWNEQFF.

This CDR3 is CASSFRDNGRGTGELFF. DNA for the CDR3: TGTGCCAGCAGTTTTCGGGACAACGGGAGGGGTACCGGGGAGCTGTTTTTT. The chain couples TRBV12-3 or TRBV12-4 to TRBJ2-2, with 8 bases fitting TRBD2. The CDR3 contains 17 residues. The V and J ends lost 3 bases and 5 bases, in that order; junction bases with no gene match: 11.

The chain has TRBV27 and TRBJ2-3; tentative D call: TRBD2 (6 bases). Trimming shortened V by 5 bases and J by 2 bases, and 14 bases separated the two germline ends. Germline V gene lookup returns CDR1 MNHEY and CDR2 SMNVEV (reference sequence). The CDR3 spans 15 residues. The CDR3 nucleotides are TGTGCCAGCAGTGCGATTAGCGGAGACACAGATACGCAGTATTTT. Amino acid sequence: CASSAISGDTDTQYF.

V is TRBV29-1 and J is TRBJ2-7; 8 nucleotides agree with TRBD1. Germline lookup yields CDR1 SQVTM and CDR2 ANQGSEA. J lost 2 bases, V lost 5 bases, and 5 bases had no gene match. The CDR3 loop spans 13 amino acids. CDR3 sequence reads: CSVLDREPYEQYV. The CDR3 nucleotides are TGCAGCGTTTTGGACAGGGAACCCTACGAGCAGTACGTC.

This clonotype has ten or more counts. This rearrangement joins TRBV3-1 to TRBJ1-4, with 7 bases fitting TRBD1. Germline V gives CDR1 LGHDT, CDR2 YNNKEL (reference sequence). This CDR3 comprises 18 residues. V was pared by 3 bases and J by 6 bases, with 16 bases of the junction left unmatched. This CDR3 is CASSQTGTALAGDEKLFF. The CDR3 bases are TGTGCCAGCAGCCAGACCGGGACAGCGCTGGCTGGGGATGAAAAACTGTTTTTT.

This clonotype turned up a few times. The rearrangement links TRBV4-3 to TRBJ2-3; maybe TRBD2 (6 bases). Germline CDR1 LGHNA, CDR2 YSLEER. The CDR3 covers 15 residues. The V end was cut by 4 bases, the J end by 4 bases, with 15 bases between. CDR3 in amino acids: CASSPNPGLADTQYF. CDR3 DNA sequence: TGCGCCAGCAGCCCGAATCCGGGACTCGCAGATACGCAGTATTTT.

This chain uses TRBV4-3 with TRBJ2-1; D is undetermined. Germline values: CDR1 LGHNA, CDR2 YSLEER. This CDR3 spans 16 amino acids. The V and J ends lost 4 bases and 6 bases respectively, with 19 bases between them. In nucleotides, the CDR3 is TGCGCCAGCAGCCTCTCCCCTGGGCCCCCCGGCAATGAGCAGTTCTTC. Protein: CASSLSPGPPGNEQFF.

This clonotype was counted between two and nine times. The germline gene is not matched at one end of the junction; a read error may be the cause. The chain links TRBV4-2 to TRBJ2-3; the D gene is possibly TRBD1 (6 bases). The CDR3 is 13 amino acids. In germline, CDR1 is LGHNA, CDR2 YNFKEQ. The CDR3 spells CASSQVETGTQYF. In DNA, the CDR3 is TGTGCCAGCAGCCAAGTAGAGACAGGTACGCAGTATTTT.

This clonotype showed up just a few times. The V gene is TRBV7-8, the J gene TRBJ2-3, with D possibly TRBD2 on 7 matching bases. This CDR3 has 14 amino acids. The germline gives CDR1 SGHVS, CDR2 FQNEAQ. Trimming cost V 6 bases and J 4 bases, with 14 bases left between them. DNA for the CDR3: TGTGCCAGCAGTGGGGGGGGGCCACCAGATACGCAGTATTTT. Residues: CASSGGGPPDTQYF. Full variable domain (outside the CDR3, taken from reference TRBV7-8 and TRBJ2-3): GAGVSQSPRYKVAKRGQDVALRCDPISGHVSLFWYQQALGQGPEFLTYFQNEAQLDKSGLPSDRFFAERPEGSVSTLKIQRTQQEDSAVYLCASSGGGPPDTQYFGPGTRLTVL.

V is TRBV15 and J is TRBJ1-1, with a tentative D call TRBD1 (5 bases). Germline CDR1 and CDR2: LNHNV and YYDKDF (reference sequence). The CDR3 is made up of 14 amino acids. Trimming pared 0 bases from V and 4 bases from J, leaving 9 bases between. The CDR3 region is CATSRDQGPTEAFF. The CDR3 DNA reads TGTGCCACCAGCAGAGATCAGGGACCCACTGAAGCTTTCTTT. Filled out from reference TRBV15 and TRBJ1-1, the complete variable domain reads DAMVIQNPRYQVTQFGKPVTLSCSQTLNHNVMYWYQQKSSQAPKLLFHYYDKDFNNEADTPDNFQSRRPNTSFCFLDIRSPGLGDTAMYLCATSRDQGPTEAFFGQGTRLTVV.

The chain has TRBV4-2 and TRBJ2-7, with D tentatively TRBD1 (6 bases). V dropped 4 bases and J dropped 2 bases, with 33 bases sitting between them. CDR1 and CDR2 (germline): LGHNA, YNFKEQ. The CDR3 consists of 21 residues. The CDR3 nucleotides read TGTGCCAGCAGCCCCTACCTGGGCACCTTAAGAATGGAACGGGACACCTACGAGCAGTACTTC. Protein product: CASSPYLGTLRMERDTYEQYF.

The CDR3 bases are TGTGCCAGCAGCCAGACGATAGCCGGGTTAAATGAGCAGTTCTTC. Translating it yields CASSQTIAGLNEQFF. The chain combines TRBV7-2 with TRBJ2-1; no reliable D call. CDR3 size: 15 residues. Germline loops: CDR1 SGHTA, CDR2 FQGNSA. Between the trimmed V and J ends, which lost 5 bases and 7 bases, there was a span of 18 bases.

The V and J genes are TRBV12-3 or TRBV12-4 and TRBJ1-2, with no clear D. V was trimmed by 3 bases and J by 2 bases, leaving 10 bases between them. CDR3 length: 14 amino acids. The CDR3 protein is CASSFWNLNYGYTF. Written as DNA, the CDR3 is TGTGCCAGCAGTTTTTGGAACCTAAACTATGGCTACACCTTC.

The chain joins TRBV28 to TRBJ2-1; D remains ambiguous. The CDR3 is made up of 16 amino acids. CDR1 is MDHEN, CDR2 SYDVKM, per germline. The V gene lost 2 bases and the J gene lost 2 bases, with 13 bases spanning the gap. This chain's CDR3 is CASSLPLPGAYNEQFF. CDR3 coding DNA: TGTGCCAGCAGTTTACCCCTCCCGGGTGCCTACAATGAGCAGTTCTTC.

The CDR3, as DNA: TGTGCCAGCAGTTTGGTGGGAGTAACGCAAGAGACCCAGTACTTC. This gives the protein CASSLVGVTQETQYF. V is TRBV28 and J is TRBJ2-5; D is perhaps TRBD2 (5 bases). The CDR3 length is 15 residues. Trimming removed 3 bases from V and 2 bases from J, with 13 bases in between. Germline assignment: CDR1 MDHEN and CDR2 SYDVKM.

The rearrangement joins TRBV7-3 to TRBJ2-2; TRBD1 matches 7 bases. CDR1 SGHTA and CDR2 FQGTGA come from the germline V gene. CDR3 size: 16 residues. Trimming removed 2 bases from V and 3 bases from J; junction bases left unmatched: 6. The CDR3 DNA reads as TGTGCCAGCAGCTTATCGGACAGGCGCTACACCGGGGAGCTGTTTTTT. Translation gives CASSLSDRRYTGELFF.

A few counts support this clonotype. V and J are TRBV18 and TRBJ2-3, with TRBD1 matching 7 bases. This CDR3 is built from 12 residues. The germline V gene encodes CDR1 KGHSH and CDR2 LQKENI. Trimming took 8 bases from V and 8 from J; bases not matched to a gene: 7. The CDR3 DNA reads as TGTGCCAGCATGACAGGGCGGGCTACGCAGTATTTT. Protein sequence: CASMTGRATQYF.

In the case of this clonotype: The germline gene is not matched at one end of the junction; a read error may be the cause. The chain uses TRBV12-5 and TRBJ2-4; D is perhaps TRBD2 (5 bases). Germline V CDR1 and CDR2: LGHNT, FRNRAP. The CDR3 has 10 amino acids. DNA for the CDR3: TGTGCTAGTGGTGCGGGCGGCCTAAGCTTC. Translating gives CASGAGGLSF.

The CDR3 here is CASSRREGYGYTF. CDR3 bases: TGTGCCAGCAGCCGCAGGGAGGGCTATGGCTACACCTTC. The chain recombines TRBV11-2 with TRBJ1-2; possibly TRBD1 for D (5 bases). The germline V gene encodes CDR1 SGHAT and CDR2 FQNNGV. The CDR3 is 13 amino acids. Trimming took off 5 bases at V and 4 bases at J, with 11 bases between the two ends.

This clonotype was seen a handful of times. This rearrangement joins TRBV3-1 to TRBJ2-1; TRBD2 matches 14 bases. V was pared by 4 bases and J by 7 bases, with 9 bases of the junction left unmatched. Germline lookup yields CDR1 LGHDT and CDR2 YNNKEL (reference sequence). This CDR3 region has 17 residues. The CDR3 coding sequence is TGTGCCAGCAGCCGTAACAAGGGACTAGCGGGAGTGAATGAGCAGTTCTTC. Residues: CASSRNKGLAGVNEQFF.